Below, one T cell receptor beta chain is given with its context. The antigen is not known. This specimen comes from a study of graft-versus-host responses after intestinal transplantation. Losses at the gene ends were 5 bases for V and 2 bases for J; bases not matched to a gene: 5. This CDR3 is 14 amino acids long. Germline loops: CDR1 SGHAT, CDR2 FQNNGV. Some clones are missing from TCRdb's copy, which holds only in-frame ones; the method was immunoSEQ multiplex PCR. The profile shows about 100,000 clones, about 91% of them singletons. This clonotype was obtained from a human donor who was the organ donor for an intestinal transplant. Sequencing was performed on unstimulated CD4+ T cells sorted from spleen or lymph node cells, taken before transplant. V and J are TRBV11-2 and TRBJ2-7; 8 nucleotides match TRBD1. The CDR3 bases are TGTGCCAGCAGCACCGGGACAGGACCCTACGAGCAGTACTTC. This codes for CASSTGTGPYEQYF.